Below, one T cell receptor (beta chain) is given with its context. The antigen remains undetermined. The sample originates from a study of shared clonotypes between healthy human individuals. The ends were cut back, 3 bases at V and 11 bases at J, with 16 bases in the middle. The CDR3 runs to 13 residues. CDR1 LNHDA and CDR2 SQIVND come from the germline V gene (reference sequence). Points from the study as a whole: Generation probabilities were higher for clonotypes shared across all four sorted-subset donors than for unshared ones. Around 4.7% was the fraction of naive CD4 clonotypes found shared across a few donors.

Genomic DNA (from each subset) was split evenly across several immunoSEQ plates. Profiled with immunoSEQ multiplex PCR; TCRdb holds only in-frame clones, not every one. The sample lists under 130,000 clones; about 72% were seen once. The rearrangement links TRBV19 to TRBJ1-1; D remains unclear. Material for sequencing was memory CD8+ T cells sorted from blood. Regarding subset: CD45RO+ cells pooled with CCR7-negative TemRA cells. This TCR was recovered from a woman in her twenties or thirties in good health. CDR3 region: CASSIWSREEAFF. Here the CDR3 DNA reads TGTGCCAGTAGTATTTGGAGTCGGGAAGAGGCTTTCTTT.